This passage covers 30 T cell receptor beta chains from one sample sequenced in a study of blood T cell repertoires in COVID-19. Produced via immunoSEQ multiplex PCR; TCRdb's table is partial and in-frame only. Found here are about 54,000 clones, more than 75% of them singletons; the top ten hold approximately 8%. The specimen was peripheral blood. These receptor sequences come from a man aged 50-60 years with active COVID-19.

The chain employs TRBV7-2 and TRBJ2-3; 10 nucleotides match TRBD2. The germline CDR1 and CDR2 sequences are SGHTA and FQGNSA. This CDR3 spans 17 amino acids. With V trimmed by 2 bases and J by 4 bases, 9 bases remained unmatched. The DNA of the CDR3 is TGTGCCAGCAGCTTATCGCTAGCGGGAGTAAGGGCAGATACGCAGTATTTT. It specifies CASSLSLAGVRADTQYF.

V and J are TRBV10-2 and TRBJ2-4, with D possibly TRBD1 on 5 matching bases. The CDR3 consists of 15 residues. Germline values: CDR1 WSHSY, CDR2 SAAADI. V dropped 7 bases and J dropped 6 bases, with 19 bases sitting between them. The CDR3 bases are TGCGCCAGCATGGGGCAGGGTTCGTTCGGAAACATTCAGTACTTC. Residues: CASMGQGSFGNIQYF.

The J gene is TRBJ1-6, the V gene TRBV4-2; 8 bases are shared with TRBD1. Germline assignment: CDR1 LGHNA and CDR2 YNFKEQ. This CDR3 is 17 amino acids long. V lost 3 bases to trimming and J lost 0 bases; unmatched junction nucleotides: 4. In DNA form, the CDR3 reads TGTGCCAGCAGCCAGGACAGGGTGAACTCCTATAATTCACCCCTCCACTTT. This translates into CASSQDRVNSYNSPLHF.

V gene TRBV4-3 combines with J gene TRBJ1-4; D unclear. The CDR3 runs to 15 residues. V was shortened by 4 bases and J by 4 bases, with 13 bases between the two germline ends. CDR1 is LGHNA, CDR2 YSLEER, per germline. The CDR3 bases are TGCGCCAGCAGCCTGGCCCTCGCAAATAATGAAAAACTGTTTTTT. It yields the protein CASSLALANNEKLFF.

The V and J genes are TRBV7-2 and TRBJ2-2; 7 nucleotides align to TRBD2. J was trimmed by 2 bases and V by 7 bases; bases with no gene match: 10. In germline, CDR1 is SGHTA, CDR2 FQGNSA. This CDR3 region has 16 residues. The CDR3 sequence is CASTVTGGLNTGELFF. CDR3 coding DNA: TGTGCCAGCACTGTTACGGGGGGACTAAACACCGGGGAGCTGTTTTTT.

The chain has TRBV7-9 and TRBJ1-3; possibly TRBD1 for D (5 bases). This CDR3 is 16 amino acids long. Germline CDR1 is SEHNR and CDR2 is FQNEAQ (reference sequence). V lost 1 base to trimming and J lost 0 bases, with 10 bases between them. The CDR3 spells CASSLGTLGSGNTIYF. The DNA for the CDR3 is TGTGCCAGCAGCTTAGGGACACTCGGCTCTGGAAACACCATATATTTT.

The chain couples TRBV28 to TRBJ2-7; TRBD1 matches at 11 bases. Germline CDR1 and CDR2: MDHEN and SYDVKM. With V trimmed by 6 bases and J by 3 bases, 10 bases remained unmatched. The CDR3 runs to 16 residues. The CDR3 reads CASRKTGTGGLYEQYF. The CDR3 nucleotides read TGTGCCAGCAGGAAAACCGGGACAGGGGGTCTCTACGAGCAGTACTTC.

The rearrangement joins TRBV29-1 to TRBJ1-2; TRBD1 aligns across 9 bases. J lost 6 bases, V lost 4 bases, and 9 bases had no gene match. There are 14 residues in the CDR3. Germline CDR1 SQVTM, CDR2 ANQGSEA. The CDR3, as DNA: TGCAGCGTTGCCCGGGACAGGGAAGGGAATGGCTACACCTTC. Its translation: CSVARDREGNGYTF.

The chain carries TRBV18 and TRBJ2-2, with D perhaps TRBD1 (5 bases). Trimming left V 5 bases short and J 6 bases short, with 25 bases between. The CDR3 is 18 residues long. Germline V gene lookup returns CDR1 KGHSH and CDR2 LQKENI. CDR3 DNA sequence: TGTGCCAGCTCAACACAGTTACAGATCGGTAGGGGCGCCGGGGAGCTGTTTTTT. Its protein is CASSTQLQIGRGAGELFF.

This rearrangement joins TRBV9 to TRBJ2-5; possibly TRBD2 for D (6 bases). CDR1 and CDR2 from the germline V gene are SGDLS and YYNGEE. The CDR3 is 14 residues long. V lost 0 bases and J lost 5, with 11 bases in between. The CDR3 is CASSVGLVGETQYF. The CDR3 region has the DNA TGTGCCAGCAGCGTAGGACTAGTGGGGGAGACCCAGTACTTC.

In DNA form, the CDR3 reads TGTGCCAGCAGCCCTGACCACCAGGGACAGGGTCCCCATGGCTACACCTTC. Its translation is CASSPDHQGQGPHGYTF. V usage is TRBV7-3 and J usage is TRBJ1-2; TRBD1 matches at 9 bases. CDR1 is SGHTA and CDR2 is FQGTGA in the germline V gene. Trimming took 5 bases from V and 6 from J; bases not matched to a gene: 16. The CDR3 extends over 17 amino acids.

CDR3 in amino acids: CASSQAGGDPYGYTF. In DNA form, the CDR3 reads TGCGCCAGCAGCCAAGCGGGCGGGGACCCCTATGGCTACACCTTC. The gene calls are TRBV4-3 and TRBJ1-2; tentative D call: TRBD1 (5 bases). The V end lost 1 base, the J end lost 4 bases, and 13 bases lay between the germline ends. Germline V CDR1 and CDR2: LGHNA, YSLEER. The CDR3 runs 15 residues.

The chain is built from TRBV27 and TRBJ2-7; 13 bases map to TRBD2. CDR3 size: 16 residues. The J segment lost 6 bases and the V segment lost 6 bases, leaving 11 bases of the junction unmatched. Per germline, CDR1 MNHEY and CDR2 SMNVEV (reference sequence). The CDR3 bases are TGTGCCAGCAGACCTTTTCCGGGACTAGCGGGGTTCGAGCAGTACTTC. This encodes CASRPFPGLAGFEQYF.

V gene TRBV27 combines with J gene TRBJ2-6; 8 nucleotides match TRBD2. CDR1 and CDR2 from the germline V gene are MNHEY and SMNVEV (reference sequence). Trimming cost V 6 bases and J 3 bases; bases outside gene matches: 16. The CDR3 has 19 amino acids. CDR3 region: CASRGGDGGGPLGANVLTF. In DNA form, the CDR3 reads TGTGCCAGCAGGGGCGGTGACGGGGGGGGACCTCTTGGGGCCAACGTCCTGACTTTC.

The chain recombines TRBV5-8 with TRBJ1-5; 7 bases map to TRBD1. Trimming took 5 bases from V and 2 from J; bases not matched to a gene: 10. The CDR3 is 16 amino acids. Germline V lookup: CDR1 SGHTS, CDR2 YDEGEE. CDR3: CASRLRTGRGNQPQHF. CDR3 DNA sequence: TGTGCCAGCAGACTAAGGACAGGAAGGGGCAATCAGCCCCAGCATTTT. The whole variable domain, remainder taken from reference TRBV5-8 and TRBJ1-5, is EAGVTQSPTHLIKTRGQQATLRCSPISGHTSVYWYQQALGLGLQFLLWYDEGEERNRGNFPPRFSGRQFPNYSSELNVNALELEDSALYLCASRLRTGRGNQPQHFGDGTRLSIL.

This chain links TRBV4-1 with TRBJ1-4; the match to TRBD1 covers 9 bases. The CDR3 spans 14 residues. V was pared by 1 base and J by 6 bases, with 0 bases of the junction left unmatched. Germline V gene sequence: CDR1 MGHRA, CDR2 YSYEKL. The CDR3 DNA reads TGCGCCAGCAGCCAAGGGGACAGGGATGAAAAACTGTTTTTT. Translation: CASSQGDRDEKLFF.

This chain connects TRBV6-5 to TRBJ1-5, with TRBD1 matching over 9 bases. The CDR3 consists of 14 residues. Looked up from germline, CDR1 is MNHEY and CDR2 is SVGAGI. Unmatched junction bases numbered 5, after V lost 5 bases and J lost 6 bases. The CDR3 protein is CASSQGQGGQPQHF. As DNA, the CDR3 is TGTGCCAGCAGTCAGGGACAGGGCGGTCAGCCCCAGCATTTT.

CDR3 coding DNA: TGTGCCACCAGTGATCCATTTCCGGGGGGATCGTACCAAGAGACCCAGTACTTC. Its protein product is CATSDPFPGGSYQETQYF. V and J are TRBV24-1 and TRBJ2-5, with TRBD2 matching over 7 bases. Trimming cost V 3 bases and J 0 bases; bases outside gene matches: 12. CDR1 and CDR2 (germline): KGHDR, SFDVKD. The CDR3 has 18 amino acids.

V is TRBV18 and J is TRBJ1-2, with 9 positions matching TRBD1. The V and J ends lost 6 bases and 4 bases, in that order; junction bases with no gene match: 9. The V gene's germline CDR1 is KGHSH and CDR2 LQKENI. The CDR3 length is 15 residues. CDR3 in amino acids: CASSEKQGATYGYTF. DNA of the CDR3: TGTGCCAGCTCCGAAAAACAGGGGGCTACCTATGGCTACACCTTC.

The chain links TRBV5-4 to TRBJ2-1; 14 bases align to TRBD2. J gave up 3 bases and V 6 bases, and 8 bases lay outside the gene matches. Germline V gives CDR1 SGHNT, CDR2 YYREEE (reference sequence). The CDR3 loop spans 17 amino acids. The CDR3: CASNFGTSGSNYNEQFF. CDR3 coding DNA: TGTGCCAGCAACTTCGGGACTAGCGGGAGTAACTACAATGAGCAGTTCTTC.

This chain links TRBV11-2 with TRBJ2-7; D is unclear. Germline CDR1 and CDR2: SGHAT and FQNNGV. Trimming shortened V by 1 base and J by 0 bases, and 13 bases separated the two germline ends. The CDR3 runs to 16 residues. The CDR3 reads CASSLGAGLGSYEQYF. Written as DNA, the CDR3 is TGTGCCAGCAGCTTAGGGGCAGGTCTCGGCTCCTACGAGCAGTACTTC.

The chain carries TRBV24-1 and TRBJ2-7; 8 bases are shared with TRBD2. The germline gives CDR1 KGHDR, CDR2 SFDVKD. CDR3 length: 17 residues. V shed 3 bases, J shed 0 bases, and the junction held 9 bases outside the gene matches. The CDR3 bases are TGTGCCACCAGTGATCCCCGGGGGGGGCGCGACTCCTACGAGCAGTACTTC. It specifies CATSDPRGGRDSYEQYF.

The rearrangement joins TRBV7-2 to TRBJ2-2; 11 bases map to TRBD2. Trimming removed 5 bases from V and 6 bases from J; junction bases left unmatched: 8. The CDR3 consists of 16 residues. Germline CDR1 is SGHTA and CDR2 is FQGNSA. CDR3 amino acids: CASSIVSGRASGELFF. DNA for the CDR3: TGTGCCAGCAGCATCGTTAGCGGGAGGGCGTCCGGGGAGCTGTTTTTT.

This clone was found once. The CDR3 region is CASSDPDRGGDSPLHF. In DNA form, the CDR3 reads TGCGCCAGCAGCGACCCGGACAGGGGTGGTGACTCACCCCTCCACTTT. This chain uses TRBV5-1 with TRBJ1-6; TRBD1 matches 9 bases. V lost 4 bases, J lost 10 bases, and 12 bases stayed unmatched. Germline-derived CDR1 and CDR2 are SGHRS and YFSETQ. The CDR3 consists of 16 residues.

The genes are TRBV5-1 and TRBJ2-3; tentative D call: TRBD1 (5 bases). The CDR3 runs 15 residues. Germline V gene data show CDR1 as SGHRS and CDR2 as YFSETQ. Trimming pared 2 bases from V and 1 base from J, leaving 11 bases between. CDR3 in amino acids: CASSLRRDGTDTQYF. DNA for the CDR3: TGCGCCAGCAGCTTACGCAGGGATGGCACAGATACGCAGTATTTT. The full variable domain, completed using reference TRBV5-1 and TRBJ2-3, is KAGVTQTPRYLIKTRGQQVTLSCSPISGHRSVSWYQQTPGQGLQFLFEYFSETQRNKGNFPGRFSGRQFSNSRSEMNVSTLELGDSALYLCASSLRRDGTDTQYFGPGTRLTVL.

The J gene is TRBJ2-7, the V gene TRBV28, with D possibly TRBD2 on 6 matching bases. The V end lost 5 bases, the J end lost 0 bases, and 14 bases lay between the germline ends. The germline gives CDR1 MDHEN, CDR2 SYDVKM. This CDR3 comprises 15 residues. In DNA form, the CDR3 reads TGTGCCAGCAGTCCACCTAGCGCATTCTCCTACGAGCAGTACTTC. This codes for CASSPPSAFSYEQYF.

The V and J genes are TRBV24-1 and TRBJ1-5, with D tentatively TRBD1 (6 bases). This CDR3 is built from 14 residues. V lost 3 bases and J lost 7, with 12 bases in between. Germline V gives CDR1 KGHDR, CDR2 SFDVKD. CDR3 region: CATSDSGGDQPQHF. DNA for the CDR3: TGTGCCACCAGTGATAGCGGGGGCGACCAGCCCCAGCATTTT.

The V call is TRBV28, the J call TRBJ2-7; 14 positions match TRBD2. The V gene end was trimmed by 6 bases and the J gene end by 2 bases; junction bases not matched to a gene: 0. CDR3 length equals 14 residues. The germline V gene encodes CDR1 MDHEN and CDR2 SYDVKM. The CDR3 region has the DNA TGTGCCAGCAGGACTAGCGGGAGGGCCTACGAGCAGTACTTC. Its protein is CASRTSGRAYEQYF.

This clone has just a few counts. This chain joins TRBV2 and TRBJ2-1; 8 bases line up with TRBD1. Germline loops: CDR1 SNHLY, CDR2 FYNNEI. V was pared by 8 bases and J by 8 bases, with 5 bases of the junction left unmatched. This CDR3 comprises 12 residues. CDR3 region: CASGQGPHEQFF. CDR3 nucleotides: TGTGCCAGCGGACAGGGCCCCCATGAGCAGTTCTTC.

There are a few counts of this clone. The chain recombines TRBV5-8 with TRBJ1-1; D not certain. There are 13 residues in the CDR3. In germline, CDR1 is SGHTS, CDR2 YDEGEE. Trimming removed 0 bases from V and 3 bases from J, with 6 bases in between. This CDR3 reads CASSLAVDTEAFF. The CDR3 region has the DNA TGTGCCAGCAGCTTGGCTGTTGACACTGAAGCTTTCTTT.